The present T cell receptor beta chain was sequenced within a study of regulatory T cells in long-lasting Graves disease. Study-level findings and limits: Comparison showed that persistent patients shared more public clonotypes (roughly 2,500) than new patients (over 950). Persistent disease was associated with favored TRBV28 usage and with favored use of TRBJ1-2 and TRBJ2-5. Compared with new cases, persistent Graves' patients showed reduced TCR diversity.

With 4 bases removed from V and 3 bases from J, the gap between germline ends came to 10 bases. The CDR3 has 14 residues. Libraries of TCR beta came from iRepertoire HTBI primers plus Arm-PCR of CDR3 regions. TCRdb reprocessed the multiplex PCR reads via MiXCR and lists one record per CDR3 protein. The repertoire has around 400,000 distinct CDR3 sequences, around 15% of them found once; the top ten carry 20% to 25%. This clonotype was seen ten or more times. Its antigen remains unknown. The sample's time point: newly diagnosed GD, antithyroid drugs for less than 3 months. Researchers made the TCR library from RNA that was extracted from PBMCs. Patients of an endocrinology department in Xi'an, China, were included.

Specimen: peripheral blood mononuclear cells (PBMCs), collected at new diagnosis, from a patient treated with antithyroid drugs. The rearrangement links TRBV12-3 or TRBV12-4 to TRBJ1-5; D not certain. This TCR was recovered from a female donor with Graves disease. The DNA for the CDR3 is TGTGCCAGCAGTTCAGACGGCAACAATCAGCCCCAGCATTTT. Protein: CASSSDGNNQPQHF.